These 20 T cell receptor beta chains were sequenced from one sample in a study of T cell responses to AZD1222 COVID-19 vaccine. The assay was immunoSEQ multiplex PCR, and TCRdb's table has in-frame clones only and misses some. The sample consists of under 150,000 clones, roughly 92% of them appearing once. The sequencing here drew on peripheral blood, taken 28 days after the second AZD1222 dose. The receptor set was obtained from an adult who received the AZD1222 COVID-19 vaccine.

This clone has only a few counts. The J gene is TRBJ2-3, the V gene TRBV4-3; 8 bases are a match to TRBD2. V lost 1 base and J lost 6; bases outside the gene matches: 6. CDR3 length: 15 amino acids. The germline CDR1 and CDR2 sequences are LGHNA and YSLEER. For the CDR3, the DNA is TGCGCCAGCAGCCAAGCGATTCGCGGGGGGGATACGCAGTATTTT. It yields the protein CASSQAIRGGDTQYF.

The genes are TRBV28 and TRBJ1-5; 8 nucleotides match TRBD1. Germline CDR1 is MDHEN and CDR2 is SYDVKM. V lost 7 bases and J lost 0; bases outside the gene matches: 5. This CDR3 comprises 15 residues. The chain's CDR3 is CASKTGDYSNQPQHF. CDR3 DNA sequence: TGTGCCAGCAAGACAGGGGACTATAGCAATCAGCCCCAGCATTTT.

The CDR3: CASRPGLAGNNEQFF. Written as DNA, the CDR3 is TGTGCCAGCAGACCGGGACTAGCGGGGAACAATGAGCAGTTCTTC. The chain has TRBV6-5 and TRBJ2-1; 13 positions match TRBD2. Germline loops: CDR1 MNHEY, CDR2 SVGAGI. The trim removed 6 bases at V and 5 bases at J, leaving 4 bases unmatched. The CDR3 is 15 residues long.

The chain is built from TRBV7-6 and TRBJ1-1, with TRBD1 matching over 7 bases. Germline V gene sequence: CDR1 SGHVS, CDR2 FNYEAQ. The CDR3 contains 15 residues. V dropped 5 bases and J dropped 5; count of bases not matched to a gene: 11. The CDR3 is CASSPQASGGTEAFF. The CDR3 coding sequence is TGTGCCAGCAGCCCCCAGGCGTCAGGGGGGACTGAAGCTTTCTTT. Full variable domain (outside the CDR3, taken from reference TRBV7-6 and TRBJ1-1): GAGVSQSPRYKVTKRGQDVALRCDPISGHVSLYWYRQALGQGPEFLTYFNYEAQQDKSGLPNDRFSAERPEGSISTLTIQRTEQRDSAMYRCASSPQASGGTEAFFGQGTRLTVV.

The genes are TRBV19 and TRBJ2-2, with 8 bases aligning to TRBD2. The germline V gene has CDR1 LNHDA and CDR2 SQIVND (reference sequence). The CDR3 spans 15 residues. V lost 4 bases and J lost 5; bases outside the gene matches: 6. This CDR3 reads CASSRMASGTGELFF. The CDR3 nucleotides are TGTGCCAGTAGTAGGATGGCTAGCGGGACCGGGGAGCTGTTTTTT.

The chain has TRBV28 and TRBJ1-5; a weak D match, TRBD1 (5 bases). Trimming shortened V by 4 bases and J by 4 bases, and 11 bases separated the two germline ends. Germline V gene lookup returns CDR1 MDHEN and CDR2 SYDVKM. The CDR3 runs 14 residues. The CDR3 loop is CASSYGTVNQPQHF. CDR3 in DNA: TGTGCCAGCAGTTACGGGACCGTGAATCAGCCCCAGCATTTT.

This sequence joins TRBV4-1 and TRBJ2-3; TRBD1 aligns across 7 bases. CDR1 is MGHRA and CDR2 is YSYEKL in the germline V gene. V lost 2 bases and J lost 3; bases outside the gene matches: 5. The CDR3 extends over 15 amino acids. CDR3 residues: CASSQTDRATDTQYF. The CDR3, as DNA: TGCGCCAGCAGCCAAACTGACAGGGCTACAGATACGCAGTATTTT.

About this clone: This CDR3 is also generated by other DNA sequences in the sample. V and J are TRBV2 and TRBJ2-7; D remains unclear. Trimming shortened V by 6 bases and J by 0 bases, and 6 bases separated the two germline ends. This CDR3 is built from 12 residues. Germline CDR1 reads SNHLY; CDR2 reads FYNNEI. CDR3: CASSRDSYEQYF. The DNA of the CDR3 is TGTGCCAGCAGCAGAGACTCCTACGAGCAGTACTTC.

This sequence joins TRBV3-1 (or the pseudogene TRBV3-2) and TRBJ1-3; 7 bases map to TRBD1. The CDR3 is 17 amino acids. Per the germline V gene, CDR1 is LGHDT and CDR2 is YNNKEL (reference sequence). Trimming cost V 4 bases and J 0 bases; bases outside gene matches: 9. CDR3 loop: CASSLYGTVSSGNTIYF. DNA of the CDR3: TGTGCCAGCAGCCTATACGGGACAGTTTCCTCTGGAAACACCATATATTTT.

The chain employs TRBV19 and TRBJ1-5; D unresolved. From germline, CDR1 is LNHDA and CDR2 SQIVND (reference sequence). The V end was cut by 6 bases, the J end by 0 bases, with 6 bases between. The CDR3 totals 13 residues. The CDR3 DNA sequence: TGTGCCAGTAGACGCGATAGCAATCAGCCCCAGCATTTT. Its translation is CASRRDSNQPQHF.

Only one count was recorded for this clone. The chain employs TRBV28 and TRBJ1-5; D is ambiguous. The germline V gene encodes CDR1 MDHEN and CDR2 SYDVKM. The CDR3 is 13 residues long. V was pared by 3 bases and J by 4 bases, with 7 bases between. CDR3 amino acids: CASSFSRNQPQHF. CDR3 coding DNA: TGTGCCAGCAGTTTCTCCAGGAATCAGCCCCAGCATTTT. Complete variable domain (other parts from reference TRBV28 and TRBJ1-5): DVKVTQSSRYLVKRTGEKVFLECVQDMDHENMFWYRQDPGLGLRLIYFSYDVKMKEKGDIPEGYSVSREKKERFSLILESASTNQTSMYLCASSFSRNQPQHFGDGTRLSIL.

The chain has TRBV24-1 and TRBJ2-5; 11 bases align to TRBD2. J gave up 4 bases and V 4 bases, and 4 bases lay outside the gene matches. The CDR3 runs 15 residues. Germline loops: CDR1 KGHDR, CDR2 SFDVKD. The CDR3 sequence is CATSDSGLAGETQYF. CDR3 in DNA: TGTGCCACCAGTGACTCCGGACTAGCGGGAGAGACCCAGTACTTC.

This rearrangement joins TRBV7-3 to TRBJ1-1, with D unclear. The V gene lost 2 bases and the J gene lost 1 base, with 8 bases spanning the gap. From germline, CDR1 is SGHTA and CDR2 FQGTGA. CDR3 size: 14 residues. The CDR3 region has the DNA TGTGCCAGCAGCTTAGGTCGAGGGAACACTGAAGCTTTCTTT. Translation gives CASSLGRGNTEAFF.

The rearrangement links TRBV5-1 to TRBJ2-7; maybe TRBD1 (6 bases). This CDR3 is 15 amino acids long. CDR1 and CDR2 (germline): SGHRS, YFSETQ. V was shortened by 0 bases and J by 2 bases, with 12 bases between the two germline ends. In DNA, the CDR3 is TGCGCCAGCAGCTTGGAGGGACATGACGCCTACGAGCAGTACTTC. Protein sequence: CASSLEGHDAYEQYF.

The CDR3 here is CASSYDRQTLYEQYF. In DNA form, the CDR3 reads TGTGCCAGCAGCTATGACCGACAGACCCTCTACGAGCAGTACTTC. The J gene is TRBJ2-7, the V gene TRBV7-2; possibly TRBD1 for D (5 bases). Germline V gene data show CDR1 as SGHTA and CDR2 as FQGNSA. The ends were cut back, 4 bases at V and 3 bases at J, with 16 bases in the middle. This CDR3 comprises 15 residues.

The chain uses TRBV19 and TRBJ2-5, with D hard to call. Germline V gene lookup returns CDR1 LNHDA and CDR2 SQIVND (reference sequence). V was shortened by 2 bases and J by 4 bases, with 20 bases between the two germline ends. The CDR3 is 17 residues long. Here the CDR3 reads CASSINPLGVAGETQYF. The CDR3 bases are TGTGCCAGTAGTATAAACCCCCTCGGAGTAGCTGGAGAGACCCAGTACTTC.

This clone was counted between two and nine times. The gene calls are TRBV29-1 and TRBJ1-5, with D uncertain. The V end was cut by 4 bases, the J end by 7 bases, with 11 bases between. The germline gives CDR1 SQVTM, CDR2 ANQGSEA. The CDR3 is made up of 12 amino acids. The CDR3 DNA reads TGCAGCGTTGGGTCTGGGAGCCAGCCCCAGCATTTT. Translating gives CSVGSGSQPQHF.

The chain carries TRBV7-9 and TRBJ1-1; tentative D call: TRBD1 (5 bases). In germline, CDR1 is SEHNR, CDR2 FQNEAQ (reference sequence). The CDR3 totals 13 residues. The ends were cut back, 6 bases at V and 7 bases at J, with 15 bases in the middle. CDR3 sequence: CASRETAILEAFF. The CDR3 bases are TGTGCCAGCAGGGAGACAGCAATCCTTGAAGCTTTCTTT.

This clone has a single count. The rearrangement uses TRBV18 and TRBJ2-7, with D perhaps matching TRBD1 (5 bases). Germline V gene sequence: CDR1 KGHSH, CDR2 LQKENI. The V gene lost 0 bases and the J gene lost 6 bases, with 18 bases spanning the gap. The length of the CDR3 is 16 residues. CDR3 DNA sequence: TGTGCCAGCTCACCACCTAGAACAGGCGGTCCAGGCGAGCAGTACTTC. This sequence encodes CASSPPRTGGPGEQYF. Variable domain in full (rest from reference TRBV18 and TRBJ2-7): NAGVMQNPRHLVRRRGQEARLRCSPMKGHSHVYWYRQLPEEGLKFMVYLQKENIIDESGMPKERFSAEFPKEGPSILRIQQVVRGDSAAYFCASSPPRTGGPGEQYFGPGTRLTVT.

This chain uses TRBV6-5 with TRBJ1-2, with D possibly being TRBD1 (6 bases). Trimming took off 8 bases at V and 8 bases at J, with 21 bases between the two ends. Germline V lookup: CDR1 MNHEY, CDR2 SVGAGI. This CDR3 comprises 14 residues. CDR3 sequence (DNA): TGTGCCAGCGGGATCTACCAGGGCAGGGGCGGCTACACCTTC. Residues: CASGIYQGRGGYTF.